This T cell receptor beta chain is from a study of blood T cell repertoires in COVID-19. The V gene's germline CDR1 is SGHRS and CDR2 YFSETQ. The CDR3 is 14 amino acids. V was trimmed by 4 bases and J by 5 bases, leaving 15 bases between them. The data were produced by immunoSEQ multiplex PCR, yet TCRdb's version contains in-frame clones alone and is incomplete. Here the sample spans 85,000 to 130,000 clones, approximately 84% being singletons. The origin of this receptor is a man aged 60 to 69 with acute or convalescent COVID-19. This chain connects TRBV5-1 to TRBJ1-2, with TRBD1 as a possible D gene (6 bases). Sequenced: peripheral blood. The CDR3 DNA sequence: TGCGCCAGCAGCCAATACACAGGGCCTTATGGCTACACCTTC. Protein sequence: CASSQYTGPYGYTF.